These 17 T cell receptor beta chains were sequenced from one sample in a study of Graves' ophthalmopathy and Graves' hyperthyroidism. RNA transcripts were the template, and TCR beta CDR3 regions were amplified from them. HTBI primers were employed in first-round RT-PCR, then a second-round multiplex PCR followed. In TCRdb, the multiplex PCR reads were re-called with MiXCR into one record per CDR3 protein. The sample shows under 350,000 distinct CDR3 sequences, 15% to 20% of them seen only once. The sequenced sample was peripheral blood. The receptors here all came from an adult man with Graves' ophthalmopathy.

This clonotype has at least ten counts. The chain combines TRBV11-2 with TRBJ2-7; D is possibly TRBD2 (5 bases). Germline V CDR1 and CDR2: SGHAT, FQNNGV. This CDR3 is built from 15 residues. Trimming removed 0 bases at V and 2 bases at J, with 11 bases between. For the CDR3, the DNA is TGTGCCAGCAGCTTAGATACCGGGAACACCTACGAGCAGTACTTC. Residues: CASSLDTGNTYEQYF.

The V gene is TRBV6-2 or TRBV6-3, the J gene TRBJ1-5, with 9 positions matching TRBD1. Germline assignment: CDR1 MNHEY and CDR2 SVGEGT. V gave up 6 bases and J gave up 2 bases; unmatched junction bases: 14. The CDR3 extends over 18 amino acids. The CDR3 loop is CASSPGQGFDFRNQPQHF. The CDR3, as DNA: TGTGCCAGCAGCCCGGGACAGGGTTTCGATTTTCGCAATCAGCCCCAGCATTTT.

This clonotype was observed at least ten times. The chain couples TRBV5-1 to TRBJ2-7, with 7 bases fitting TRBD1. Germline V gene data show CDR1 as SGHRS and CDR2 as YFSETQ. V dropped 3 bases and J dropped 3; count of bases not matched to a gene: 6. This CDR3 region has 14 residues. The DNA of the CDR3 is TGCGCCAGCAGCTCGCGACCAGGGGGCTACGAGCAGTACTTC. Translating it yields CASSSRPGGYEQYF.

At least ten counts were recorded for this clonotype. The chain has TRBV7-9 and TRBJ2-5; 8 bases are shared with TRBD1. Germline assignment: CDR1 SEHNR and CDR2 FQNEAQ (reference sequence). The CDR3 is 15 residues long. V lost 6 bases and J lost 5; bases outside the gene matches: 11. CDR3 loop: CASRRLTGDGETQYF. As DNA, the CDR3 is TGTGCCAGCAGACGCCTGACAGGGGATGGGGAGACCCAGTACTTC.

The gene calls are TRBV27 and TRBJ1-2; D gene uncertain. V shed 0 bases and J shed 5 bases, with 13 bases lying between them. CDR3 size: 15 residues. Germline assignment: CDR1 MNHEY and CDR2 SMNVEV (reference sequence). CDR3 nucleotides: TGTGCCAGCAGTTTATCCGAGGCGGATCTTTATGGCTACACCTTC. It is translated as CASSLSEADLYGYTF.

This clonotype was seen at least ten times. The V gene is TRBV15, the J gene TRBJ2-5; tentative D call: TRBD2 (5 bases). Germline lookup yields CDR1 LNHNV and CDR2 YYDKDF (reference sequence). Trimming removed 0 bases at V and 3 bases at J, with 5 bases between. CDR3 length equals 13 residues. The CDR3 loop reads CATSREAEETQYF. The CDR3 DNA reads as TGTGCCACCAGCAGAGAAGCGGAAGAGACCCAGTACTTC.

This clonotype was counted ten times or more. The V call is TRBV10-2, the J call TRBJ2-3; TRBD2 agrees at 7 bases. Trimming cost V 10 bases and J 0 bases; bases outside gene matches: 10. Looked up from germline, CDR1 is WSHSY and CDR2 is SAAADI. The CDR3 sequence is 15 residues long. CDR3 amino acids: CATENSGTSTDTQYF. Written as DNA, the CDR3 is TGCGCCACCGAAAACAGCGGGACTAGCACAGATACGCAGTATTTT.

This chain links TRBV6-1 with TRBJ2-7; D is unclear. In germline, CDR1 is MNHNS, CDR2 SASEGT. V lost 3 bases and J lost 2, with 11 bases in between. CDR3 size: 14 residues. As DNA, the CDR3 is TGTGCCAGCAGTGAGCATGTGGTCCCCTACGAGCAGTACTTC. Translated: CASSEHVVPYEQYF.

This clonotype was recorded at least ten times. This chain joins TRBV9 and TRBJ2-7; possibly TRBD2 for D (6 bases). Germline CDR1 reads SGDLS; CDR2 reads YYNGEE. The length of the CDR3 is 14 residues. Deletions cut 4 bases from V and 5 bases from J, with 16 bases between. CDR3 DNA: TGTGCCAGCAGCCCTCCACGGGGGTCAAACGAGCAGTACTTC. This encodes CASSPPRGSNEQYF.

The V gene is TRBV6-2 or TRBV6-3, the J gene TRBJ1-1; D ambiguous. The ends were cut back, 2 bases at V and 8 bases at J, with 9 bases in the middle. The CDR3 is 12 residues long. In germline, CDR1 is MNHEY, CDR2 SVGEGT. CDR3 nucleotide sequence: TGTGCCAGCAGTTACGGTGGAGCAGAAGCTTTCTTT. It specifies CASSYGGAEAFF.

In its sample, this clonotype was seen many times. The chain uses TRBV5-5 and TRBJ1-1; a possible D gene is TRBD1 (5 bases). V shed 2 bases and J shed 7 bases, with 12 bases lying between them. The CDR3 length is 13 residues. Germline lookup yields CDR1 SGHKS and CDR2 YYEKEE (reference sequence). This CDR3 is CASSFPGRLEAFF. Here the CDR3 DNA reads TGTGCCAGCAGCTTCCCGGGACGGCTTGAAGCTTTCTTT.

V usage is TRBV28 and J usage is TRBJ2-6, with unresolved D. This CDR3 contains 16 residues. Germline loops: CDR1 MDHEN, CDR2 SYDVKM. V was shortened by 4 bases and J by 1 base, with 11 bases between the two germline ends. The CDR3 is CASSSPPGSGANVLTF. CDR3 coding DNA: TGTGCCAGCAGTTCCCCCCCTGGGTCTGGGGCCAACGTCCTGACTTTC.

This clonotype was seen ten or more times. The CDR3 DNA follows: TGTGCCAGTAGCCGGGACAGGGGACACTGGATGAACACTGAAGCTTTCTTT. This sequence encodes CASSRDRGHWMNTEAFF. This sequence joins TRBV19 and TRBJ1-1; 10 positions match TRBD1. V gave up 6 bases and J gave up 0 bases; unmatched junction bases: 10. CDR1 LNHDA and CDR2 SQIVND come from the germline V gene (reference sequence). The CDR3 runs 17 residues.

The chain employs TRBV27 and TRBJ1-6; the match to TRBD1 covers 9 bases. The CDR3 has 16 amino acids. CDR1 MNHEY and CDR2 SMNVEV come from the germline V gene (reference sequence). With V trimmed by 5 bases and J by 7 bases, 9 bases remained unmatched. CDR3 nucleotides: TGTGCCAGCAGTGCCGATTGGGACAGGGCCAATTCACCCCTCCACTTT. This codes for CASSADWDRANSPLHF.

Ten or more counts support this clonotype. This chain joins TRBV7-3 and TRBJ2-7; TRBD1 matches 8 bases. V was pared by 5 bases and J by 4 bases, with 4 bases of the junction left unmatched. Germline values: CDR1 SGHTA, CDR2 FQGTGA. The CDR3 runs 13 residues. CDR3 nucleotides: TGTGCCAGCAGCACCACAGGGGGTTACGAGCAGTACTTC. It codes for CASSTTGGYEQYF. The full variable domain, completed using reference TRBV7-3 and TRBJ2-7, is GAGVSQTPSNKVTEKGKYVELRCDPISGHTALYWYRQSLGQGPEFLIYFQGTGAADDSGLPNDRFFAVRPEGSVSTLKIQRTERGDSAVYLCASSTTGGYEQYFGPGTRLTVT.

This clonotype was counted many times. V is TRBV29-1 and J is TRBJ1-1, with a tentative D call TRBD1 (5 bases). The CDR3 is made up of 12 amino acids. The germline V gene encodes CDR1 SQVTM and CDR2 ANQGSEA. The V gene lost 5 bases and the J gene lost 4 bases, with 11 bases spanning the gap. The CDR3 nucleotides are TGCAGCGTTCAGTGGGGGAGCACTGAAGCTTTCTTT. Translating it yields CSVQWGSTEAFF.

V and J are TRBV19 and TRBJ1-1; 9 bases agree with TRBD1. The CDR3 has 14 residues. The V gene end was trimmed by 7 bases and the J gene end by 4 bases; junction bases not matched to a gene: 7. Germline values: CDR1 LNHDA, CDR2 SQIVND (reference sequence). The CDR3 DNA is TGTGCCAGTACCCCTTGGGACAGGGCCACTGAAGCTTTCTTT. Residues: CASTPWDRATEAFF.